The clone carrying this T cell receptor (beta chain) appeared many times. Its antigen is still unknown. Exclusion criteria comprised uncontrolled infection, other autoimmune disease, pregnancy or lactation. Cells are PBMCs isolated from 10 ml of fresh blood. This specimen belongs to a study of T cells in Graves' hyperthyroidism and ophthalmopathy. Study overall: The authors collected peripheral blood at initial diagnosis, before any treatment. Points from the study as a whole: Ophthalmopathy was distinguished from stable hyperthyroidism by 13 V-J signatures.

The CDR3 has 16 amino acids. Germline V gene lookup returns CDR1 MDHEN and CDR2 SYDVKM. Trimming took off 5 bases at V and 7 bases at J, with 23 bases between the two ends. TCR beta CDR3 region amplification was performed from RNA transcripts. A set of HTBI primers served as the primers for a first-round RT-PCR of the TCR CDR3. TCRdb re-derived calls from the multiplex PCR reads in MiXCR, one entry per CDR3 protein. Of fewer than 400,000 distinct CDR3 sequences in the sample, around 16% were seen once. The V call is TRBV28, the J call TRBJ1-1; no clear D gene. Sequencing was done on a sample of blood. The receptor's source is a man younger than 45 with Graves' hyperthyroidism. As DNA, the CDR3 is TGTGCCAGCAGTCCCAAGGCGCTAAGGGCGGATCTTGAAGCTTTCTTT. Residues: CASSPKALRADLEAFF.